A selection of T cell receptor beta chains follows, all from one sample in a study of cytomegalovirus exposure and HLA in healthy donors. Sequencing was performed with immunoSEQ multiplex PCR; in TCRdb, only in-frame clones are kept and a portion is missing. The data contain tens of thousands of clones, about 66% of them singletons. What was sequenced was PBMCs. The source of these receptors is a man in his thirties or forties in good health and CMV-seronegative. The CDR3 runs from the conserved cysteine through the conserved F or W. The D gene is left open where the match is weak. The size field is filled for only some rows; it gives once, few, many or a size class.

d_call: -; j_call: TRBJ2-5; v_call: TRBV30; clone_size: -; cdr3_nt: TGTGCCTGGAGTGTATTTAAGGGGGGGGGAACCCAGTACTTC; cdr3_aa: CAWSVFKGGGTQYF
d_call: TRBD1; j_call: TRBJ1-1; v_call: TRBV9; clone_size: -; cdr3_nt: TGTGCCAGCAGCGCCTCGACAGGGGATGGAGGAAACACTGAAGCTTTCTTT; cdr3_aa: CASSASTGDGGNTEAFF
d_call: -; j_call: TRBJ2-1; v_call: TRBV7-3; clone_size: -; cdr3_nt: TGTGCCGGCAGCTTAGGGCTAGGGGGAACCTACAATGAGCAGTTCTTC; cdr3_aa: CAGSLGLGGTYNEQFF
d_call: -; j_call: TRBJ1-2; v_call: TRBV27; clone_size: once; cdr3_nt: TGTGCCAGCAGTTTCCTCCCGTCGATGGGCCTTAACTATGGCTACACCTTC; cdr3_aa: CASSFLPSMGLNYGYTF
d_call: TRBD2; j_call: TRBJ2-2; v_call: TRBV7-2; clone_size: few; cdr3_nt: TGTGCCAGCAGCTTATTGGGACTAAGGACCTCCGGGGAGCTGTTTTTT; cdr3_aa: CASSLLGLRTSGELFF
d_call: -; j_call: TRBJ2-3; v_call: TRBV7-8; clone_size: -; cdr3_nt: TGTGCCGGCCGTGATCGGGGCACAGATACGCAGTATTTT; cdr3_aa: CAGRDRGTDTQYF
d_call: TRBD1; j_call: TRBJ1-5; v_call: TRBV9; clone_size: -; cdr3_nt: TGTGCCAGCAGCGCAGGGGGCGCGTATCAGCCCCAGCATTTT; cdr3_aa: CASSAGGAYQPQHF
d_call: -; j_call: TRBJ1-1; v_call: TRBV2; clone_size: few; cdr3_nt: TGTGCCGGAGGACGGGGGAACACTGAAGCTTTCTTT; cdr3_aa: CAGGRGNTEAFF
d_call: -; j_call: TRBJ1-1; v_call: TRBV6-4; clone_size: -; cdr3_nt: TGTGCCAGCAGTGACCACGGGGGGAAATCTGAAGCTTTCTTT; cdr3_aa: CASSDHGGKSEAFF
d_call: TRBD1; j_call: TRBJ2-7; v_call: TRBV5-1; clone_size: -; cdr3_nt: TGCGCCAGCAGCTCGGGACAGACGCCCTACGAGCAGTACTTC; cdr3_aa: CASSSGQTPYEQYF
d_call: -; j_call: TRBJ1-5; v_call: TRBV19; clone_size: -; cdr3_nt: TGTGCCAGTAGTATAGTAGGAGGGAATCAGCCCCAGCATTTT; cdr3_aa: CASSIVGGNQPQHF
d_call: TRBD1; j_call: TRBJ2-2; v_call: TRBV7-9; clone_size: -; cdr3_nt: TGTGCCAGCAGCTCGGGACAGGGGACCGGGGAGCTGTTTTTT; cdr3_aa: CASSSGQGTGELFF
d_call: -; j_call: TRBJ2-7; v_call: TRBV27; clone_size: -; cdr3_nt: TGTGCCAGCAGTTTACAGGGTGCGACCTACGAGCAGTACTTC; cdr3_aa: CASSLQGATYEQYF
d_call: -; j_call: TRBJ1-6; v_call: TRBV4-3; clone_size: many; cdr3_nt: TGCGCCAGCAGCGACGGGACACATCCCAATTCACCCCTCCACTTT; cdr3_aa: CASSDGTHPNSPLHF
d_call: TRBD1; j_call: TRBJ2-1; v_call: TRBV7-6; clone_size: -; cdr3_nt: TGTGCCAGCAGCTTCCGACAGGGGGCCCCCTACAATGAGCAGTTCTTC; cdr3_aa: CASSFRQGAPYNEQFF
d_call: -; j_call: TRBJ2-2; v_call: TRBV19; clone_size: -; cdr3_nt: TGTGCCAGTAGGCCCCTCCTAGTTACCGGGGAGCTGTTTTTT; cdr3_aa: CASRPLLVTGELFF